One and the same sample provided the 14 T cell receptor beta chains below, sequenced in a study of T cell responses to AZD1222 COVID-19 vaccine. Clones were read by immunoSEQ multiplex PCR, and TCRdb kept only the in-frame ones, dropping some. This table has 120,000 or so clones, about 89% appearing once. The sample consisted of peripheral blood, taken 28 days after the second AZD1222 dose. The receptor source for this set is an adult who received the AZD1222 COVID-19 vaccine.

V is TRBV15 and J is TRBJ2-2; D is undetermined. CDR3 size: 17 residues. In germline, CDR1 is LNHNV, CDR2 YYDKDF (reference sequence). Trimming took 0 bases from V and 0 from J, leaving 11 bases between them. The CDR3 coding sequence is TGTGCCACCAGCAGAGATCGAAACAGCGCGAACACCGGGGAGCTGTTTTTT. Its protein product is CATSRDRNSANTGELFF.

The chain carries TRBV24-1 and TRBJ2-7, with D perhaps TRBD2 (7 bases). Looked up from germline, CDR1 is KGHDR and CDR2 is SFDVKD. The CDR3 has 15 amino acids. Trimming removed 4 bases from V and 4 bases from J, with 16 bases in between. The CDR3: CATSDSGTTGYEQYF. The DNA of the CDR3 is TGTGCCACCAGTGACTCCGGGACTACAGGGTACGAGCAGTACTTC.

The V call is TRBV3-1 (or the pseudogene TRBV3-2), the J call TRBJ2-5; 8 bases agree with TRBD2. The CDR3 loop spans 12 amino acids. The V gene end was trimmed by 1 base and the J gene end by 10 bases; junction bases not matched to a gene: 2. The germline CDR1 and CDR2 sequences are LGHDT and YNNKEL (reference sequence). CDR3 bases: TGTGCCAGCAGCCAAGGTCTAGCGGGCCAGTACTTC. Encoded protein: CASSQGLAGQYF.

In nucleotides, the CDR3 is TGTGCCAGCAGCTTTACCCCCCACGAGCAGTACTTC. This gives the protein CASSFTPHEQYF. The J gene is TRBJ2-7, the V gene TRBV11-2, with D uncertain. The CDR3 is 12 residues long. The germline CDR1 and CDR2 sequences are SGHAT and FQNNGV. V shed 3 bases and J shed 5 bases, with 8 bases lying between them.

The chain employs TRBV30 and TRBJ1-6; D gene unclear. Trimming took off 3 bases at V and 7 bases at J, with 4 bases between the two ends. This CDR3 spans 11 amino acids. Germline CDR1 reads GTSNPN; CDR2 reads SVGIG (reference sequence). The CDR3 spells CAWSFNSPLHF. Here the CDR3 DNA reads TGTGCCTGGAGCTTCAATTCACCCCTCCACTTT.

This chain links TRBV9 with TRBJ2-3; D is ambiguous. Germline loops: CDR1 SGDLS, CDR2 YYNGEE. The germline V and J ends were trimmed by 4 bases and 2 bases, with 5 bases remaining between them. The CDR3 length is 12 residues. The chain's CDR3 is CASSPYTDTQYF. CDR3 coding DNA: TGTGCCAGCAGCCCCTACACAGATACGCAGTATTTT.

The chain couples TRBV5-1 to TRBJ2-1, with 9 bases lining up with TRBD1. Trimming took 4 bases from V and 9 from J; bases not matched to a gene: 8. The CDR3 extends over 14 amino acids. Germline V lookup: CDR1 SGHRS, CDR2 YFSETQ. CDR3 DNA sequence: TGCGCCAGCAGCCCCCGGGACAGGGTCGGTGAGCAGTTCTTC. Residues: CASSPRDRVGEQFF.

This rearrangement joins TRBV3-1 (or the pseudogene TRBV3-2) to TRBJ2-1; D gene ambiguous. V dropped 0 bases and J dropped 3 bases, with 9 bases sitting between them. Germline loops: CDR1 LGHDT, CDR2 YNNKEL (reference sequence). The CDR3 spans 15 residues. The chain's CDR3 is CASSQDPDHYNEQFF. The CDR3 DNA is TGTGCCAGCAGCCAAGATCCCGACCACTACAATGAGCAGTTCTTC.

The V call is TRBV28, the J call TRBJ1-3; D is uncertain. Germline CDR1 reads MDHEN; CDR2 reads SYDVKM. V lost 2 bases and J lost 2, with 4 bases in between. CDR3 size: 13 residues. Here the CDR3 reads CASSLEAGNTIYF. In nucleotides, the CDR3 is TGTGCCAGCAGTTTAGAGGCTGGAAACACCATATATTTT.

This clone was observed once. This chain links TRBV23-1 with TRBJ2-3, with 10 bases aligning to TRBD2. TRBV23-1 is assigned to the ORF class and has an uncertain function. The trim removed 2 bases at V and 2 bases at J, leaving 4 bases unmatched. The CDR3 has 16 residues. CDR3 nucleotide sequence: TGCGCCAGCAGTCAAGGACTAGCGGATCCCACAGATACGCAGTATTTT. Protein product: CASSQGLADPTDTQYF.

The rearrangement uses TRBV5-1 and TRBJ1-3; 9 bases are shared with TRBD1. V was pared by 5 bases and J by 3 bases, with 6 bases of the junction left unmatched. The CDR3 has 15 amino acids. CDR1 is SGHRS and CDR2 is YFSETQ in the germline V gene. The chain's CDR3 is CASRPTGGNGNTIYF. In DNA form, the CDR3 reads TGCGCCAGCAGGCCAACAGGGGGCAATGGAAACACCATATATTTT.

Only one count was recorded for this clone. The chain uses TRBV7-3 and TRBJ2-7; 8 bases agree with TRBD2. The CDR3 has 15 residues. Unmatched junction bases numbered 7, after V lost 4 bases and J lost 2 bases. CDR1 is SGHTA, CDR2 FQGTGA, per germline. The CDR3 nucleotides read TGTGCCAGCAGCTCTAGGCCGGGACTAGCCTACGAGCAGTACTTC. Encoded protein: CASSSRPGLAYEQYF.

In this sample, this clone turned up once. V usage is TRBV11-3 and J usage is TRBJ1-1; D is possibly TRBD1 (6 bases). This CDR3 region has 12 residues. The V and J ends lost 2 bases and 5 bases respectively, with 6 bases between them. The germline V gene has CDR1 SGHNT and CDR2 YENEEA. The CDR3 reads CASSLQGTEAFF. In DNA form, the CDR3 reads TGTGCCAGCAGCTTACAGGGGACTGAAGCTTTCTTT.

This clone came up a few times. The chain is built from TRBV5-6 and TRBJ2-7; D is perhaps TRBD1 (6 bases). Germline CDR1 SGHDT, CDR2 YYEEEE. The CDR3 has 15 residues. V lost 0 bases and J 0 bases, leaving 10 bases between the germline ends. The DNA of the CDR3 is TGTGCCAGCAGCTTGGTGCAGGGGAGCTCCTACGAGCAGTACTTC. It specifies CASSLVQGSSYEQYF.